This paragraph reports one T cell receptor beta chain. Sample donors were healthy Caucasian individuals that came from Russia, aged about 6 to 100. This sample stems from a study of blood T cells in healthy people across ages. With 7 bases clipped from V and 3 bases from J, the junction kept 12 bases outside the gene matches. CDR1 ENHRY and CDR2 SYGVKD come from the germline V gene. The CDR3 loop spans 15 amino acids. Together with a sample-barcoded 5' primer, a J-beta primer mix was included in a second PCR lasting about 6 to 11 cycles. Tags on each cDNA molecule came from a template-switch adaptor with 12 random nucleotides. TCRdb processed the 5' RACE reads anew with MiXCR; each CDR3 protein has one entry. The table includes about 1.7 million distinct CDR3 sequences, roughly 27% detected once.

The sequencing sample was made of blood. This TCR derives from a woman between 25 and 40 years old in good health. The chain links TRBV10-3 to TRBJ2-7; 7 bases are a match to TRBD2. CDR3 DNA sequence: TGTGCCATCACCCCGGGAAGCGGGGTAGGCTACGAGCAGTACTTC. Its protein product is CAITPGSGVGYEQYF.